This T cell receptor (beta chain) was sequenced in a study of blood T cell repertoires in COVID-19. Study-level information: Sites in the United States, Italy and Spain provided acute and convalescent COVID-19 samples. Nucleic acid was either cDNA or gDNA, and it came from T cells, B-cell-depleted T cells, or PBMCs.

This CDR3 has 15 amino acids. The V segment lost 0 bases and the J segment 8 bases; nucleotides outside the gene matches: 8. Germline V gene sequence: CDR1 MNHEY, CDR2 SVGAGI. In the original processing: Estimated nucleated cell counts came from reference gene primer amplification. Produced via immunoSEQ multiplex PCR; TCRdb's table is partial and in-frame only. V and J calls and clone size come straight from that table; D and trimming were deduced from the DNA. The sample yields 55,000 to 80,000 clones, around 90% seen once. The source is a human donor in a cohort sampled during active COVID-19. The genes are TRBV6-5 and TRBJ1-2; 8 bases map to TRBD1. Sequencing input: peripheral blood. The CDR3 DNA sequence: TGTGCCAGCAGTTACTCGTCCTTGGGACAGGCCGGCTACACCTTC. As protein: CASSYSSLGQAGYTF.